The 21 T cell receptor beta chains below were found in one sample sequenced in a study of T cells after yellow fever vaccination. TCRdb re-analysed the 5' RACE reads in MiXCR, keeping a single row per CDR3 protein. Among 300,000 to 350,000 distinct CDR3 sequences, around 3.9% were seen once, and the ten largest hold approximately 24%. The sample consisted of PBMCs, taken 5 days after the yellow fever booster vaccination. These receptors were obtained from a man aged 18 to 29 who received the YFV17D yellow fever vaccine.

The CDR3, as DNA: TGTGCCAGCAGTAGACAGAGTTACAATGAGCAGTTCTTC. As protein: CASSRQSYNEQFF. The chain joins TRBV6-2 or TRBV6-3 to TRBJ2-1, with D possibly matching TRBD1 (5 bases). Per the germline V gene, CDR1 is MNHEY and CDR2 is SVGEGT. V was clipped by 5 bases and J by 4 bases, with 9 bases between them. The CDR3 is 13 residues long.

This clonotype was observed a few times. The CDR3 spells CASSWGFRTFF. CDR3 in DNA: TGTGCCAGCAGCTGGGGATTTAGGACTTTCTTT. J is TRBJ1-1 and V is TRBV27, with D hard to call. Germline CDR1 and CDR2: MNHEY and SMNVEV (reference sequence). CDR3 length: 11 residues. V lost 6 bases, J lost 12 bases, and 14 bases lay in between.

The V gene is TRBV14, the J gene TRBJ2-7; D could derive from TRBD1 or TRBD2 (5 bases each). The CDR3 has 15 amino acids. V was shortened by 0 bases and J by 2 bases, with 11 bases between the two germline ends. Germline V lookup: CDR1 SGHDN, CDR2 FVKESK. The CDR3 loop reads CASSQDWGSPYEQYF. The CDR3 DNA reads TGTGCCAGCAGCCAAGACTGGGGGTCCCCCTACGAGCAGTACTTC.

Only a few counts were recorded for this clonotype. J is TRBJ2-1 and V is TRBV20-1; tentative D call: TRBD1 (5 bases). This CDR3 region has 17 residues. Trimming took off 0 bases at V and 6 bases at J, with 21 bases between the two ends. CDR1 and CDR2 (germline): DFQATT, SNEGSKA (reference sequence). CDR3 amino acids: CSARDPLDSARSNEQFF. Here the CDR3 DNA reads TGCAGTGCTAGAGATCCCCTTGACAGCGCAAGGTCCAATGAGCAGTTCTTC.

This chain joins TRBV7-2 and TRBJ1-3; D unclear. V was cut by 5 bases and J by 0 bases, with 11 bases left in between. The CDR3 covers 15 residues. Germline assignment: CDR1 SGHTA and CDR2 FQGNSA. In DNA, the CDR3 is TGTGCCAGCAGCACACGCCTGAGCTCTGGAAACACCATATATTTT. This codes for CASSTRLSSGNTIYF.

This clonotype was found a few times. DNA of the CDR3: TGTGCCACCAGCAGAGAAGGGACTAGCAGGGAGACCCAGTACTTC. The encoded protein is CATSREGTSRETQYF. The gene calls are TRBV15 and TRBJ2-5; 9 bases align to TRBD2. The CDR3 sequence is 15 residues long. The J segment lost 5 bases and the V segment lost 0 bases, leaving 4 bases of the junction unmatched. Germline CDR1 reads LNHNV; CDR2 reads YYDKDF (reference sequence).

This clonotype was picked up a small number of times. This chain connects TRBV5-8 to TRBJ2-3, with 12 bases lining up with TRBD2. This CDR3 region has 16 residues. J was trimmed by 1 base and V by 3 bases; bases with no gene match: 3. Per germline, CDR1 SGHTS and CDR2 YDEGEE. The CDR3 DNA reads as TGTGCCAGCAGCTATCGACTAGCGGGGGGCACAGATACGCAGTATTTT. Residues: CASSYRLAGGTDTQYF.

This clonotype was seen only a few times. J is TRBJ1-1 and V is TRBV6-2 or TRBV6-3; no firm D call. There are 14 residues in the CDR3. V was pared by 3 bases and J by 3 bases, with 11 bases between. Germline CDR1 MNHEY, CDR2 SVGEGT. CDR3 coding DNA: TGTGCCAGCAGTTATGGGCTCAGATACACTGAAGCTTTCTTT. Translating gives CASSYGLRYTEAFF.

This clonotype came up many times. This rearrangement joins TRBV10-3 to TRBJ1-2; TRBD1 is a possible D gene (5 bases). The CDR3 is 15 amino acids. Trimming shortened V by 10 bases and J by 0 bases, and 18 bases separated the two germline ends. The germline gives CDR1 ENHRY, CDR2 SYGVKD. CDR3 coding DNA: TGTGCCACAGCTGTAGGCCAGGGTACTAACTATGGCTACACCTTC. This sequence encodes CATAVGQGTNYGYTF.

Concerning this clonotype: Germline and junction disagree at one end, which may indicate a read error. The chain couples TRBV29-1 to TRBJ2-5; 9 bases fit TRBD1. The CDR3 is 13 amino acids. The germline V gene has CDR1 SQVTM and CDR2 ANQGSEA. CDR3 loop: CSLDRGSQETQYF. CDR3 bases: TGCAGCCTTGACAGGGGGTCCCAAGAGACCCAGTACTTC.

This clonotype has ten or more counts. V gene TRBV4-2 combines with J gene TRBJ2-1, with 11 bases fitting TRBD2. Germline values: CDR1 LGHNA, CDR2 YNFKEQ. CDR3 length: 17 residues. The trim removed 0 bases at V and 4 bases at J, leaving 5 bases unmatched. DNA for the CDR3: TGTGCCAGCAGCCAAGAACCTAGCGGGGGGTGGTACAATGAGCAGTTCTTC. As protein: CASSQEPSGGWYNEQFF.

This clonotype was counted ten times or more. Here the CDR3 reads CASSLARWDTEAFF. The CDR3 DNA sequence: TGCGCCAGCAGCCTGGCCCGGTGGGACACTGAAGCTTTCTTT. This chain links TRBV4-1 with TRBJ1-1; D ambiguous. In germline, CDR1 is MGHRA, CDR2 YSYEKL. The CDR3 contains 14 residues. Trimming cost V 4 bases and J 3 bases, with 12 bases left between them.

This chain links TRBV24-1 with TRBJ2-3, with D possibly called TRBD1 or TRBD2 (7 bases each). Germline V CDR1 and CDR2: KGHDR, SFDVKD. Trimming removed 4 bases at V and 1 base at J, with 17 bases between. The CDR3 is 17 residues long. CDR3 region: CATSDSSGGARTDTQYF. As DNA, the CDR3 is TGTGCCACCAGTGACTCCTCAGGGGGGGCCCGCACAGATACGCAGTATTTT.

This clonotype was seen more than once but under ten times. The rearrangement uses TRBV25-1 and TRBJ1-2; D unclear. Germline V lookup: CDR1 MGHDK, CDR2 SYGVNS. Trimming stripped 2 bases from V and 6 bases from J, with 13 bases between. The CDR3 is 14 residues long. CDR3 in amino acids: CASSEGSLVNGYTF. In nucleotides, the CDR3 is TGTGCCAGCAGTGAAGGCTCACTGGTGAATGGCTACACCTTC.

This clonotype was observed at least ten times. This chain uses TRBV10-3 with TRBJ1-1, with TRBD1 as a possible D gene (5 bases). Trimming removed 9 bases from V and 0 bases from J, with 11 bases in between. The CDR3 extends over 13 amino acids. Per the germline V gene, CDR1 is ENHRY and CDR2 is SYGVKD. The CDR3 reads CAIGAGMNTEAFF. The CDR3 nucleotides read TGTGCCATTGGGGCAGGAATGAACACTGAAGCTTTCTTT.

The sample holds a few counts of this clonotype. The rearrangement uses TRBV6-5 and TRBJ1-5; D is unresolved. Trimming shortened V by 0 bases and J by 1 base, and 7 bases separated the two germline ends. This CDR3 comprises 15 residues. Germline CDR1 MNHEY, CDR2 SVGAGI. CDR3 in DNA: TGTGCCAGCAGTTACTCGATCCGCAGCAATCAGCCCCAGCATTTT. Amino acid sequence: CASSYSIRSNQPQHF.

The chain has TRBV11-2 and TRBJ2-2; TRBD1 matches 10 bases. Trimming cost V 10 bases and J 4 bases; bases outside gene matches: 9. Germline-derived CDR1 and CDR2 are SGHAT and FQNNGV. This CDR3 is built from 15 residues. CDR3 amino acids: CATRPGTGVTGELFF. Here the CDR3 DNA reads TGTGCCACCCGCCCTGGGACAGGGGTCACCGGGGAGCTGTTTTTT.

This clonotype showed up just a few times. The rearrangement uses TRBV6-6 and TRBJ1-5, with no clear D. Per the germline V gene, CDR1 is MNHNY and CDR2 is SVGAGI (reference sequence). V shed 2 bases and J shed 5 bases, with 7 bases lying between them. This CDR3 is built from 13 residues. Written as DNA, the CDR3 is TGTGCCAGCAGTTACCCTACGGATCAGCCCCAGCATTTT. It encodes CASSYPTDQPQHF.

This clonotype was counted a few times. The gene calls are TRBV7-3 and TRBJ2-5, with TRBD2 matching over 7 bases. The CDR3 is 15 residues long. After removal of 5 bases from V and 5 bases from J, the junction contained 11 bases not matched to a gene. Germline V gene data show CDR1 as SGHTA and CDR2 as FQGTGA. CDR3 protein: CASSPGGSIGETQYF. The CDR3 nucleotides are TGTGCCAGCAGCCCCGGGGGGAGCATTGGGGAGACCCAGTACTTC.

This clonotype has a count of ten or more. J is TRBJ2-7 and V is TRBV2, with D maybe TRBD2 (5 bases). The CDR3 totals 13 residues. V was trimmed by 3 bases and J by 6 bases, leaving 12 bases between them. Germline assignment: CDR1 SNHLY and CDR2 FYNNEI. The CDR3: CASSEAGVVEQYV. CDR3 bases: TGTGCCAGCAGTGAGGCCGGGGTGGTCGAGCAGTACGTC.

This clonotype was observed a few times. The genes are TRBV12-5 and TRBJ1-2, with TRBD1 matching over 7 bases. The junction had 9 bases not matched to a gene; V was cut back by 2 bases and J by 3 bases. This CDR3 contains 16 residues. Germline V gene lookup returns CDR1 LGHNT and CDR2 FRNRAP. CDR3 DNA sequence: TGTGCTAGTGGTTTGTGGCAGGGGGTAGAAGACTATGGCTACACCTTC. Translated, it gives CASGLWQGVEDYGYTF.